The T cell receptor (beta chain) under discussion was sequenced for a study of T cell changes during pregnancy in multiple sclerosis. CDR1 and CDR2 from the germline V gene are SGDLS and YYNGEE. V lost 3 bases to trimming and J lost 6 bases, with 15 bases between them. This CDR3 region has 14 residues. Sequenced by immunoSEQ multiplex PCR; TCRdb stores in-frame clones only, minus some. Among tens of thousands of clones listed, roughly 90% were seen once. This sequence originates from a female donor with multiple sclerosis, enrolled in a pregnancy study. The V and J genes are TRBV9 and TRBJ2-5, with no clear D. The input for sequencing was CD8+ T cells from peripheral blood mononuclear cells, taken before pregnancy. As DNA, the CDR3 is TGTGCCAGCAGCGGCAAGGCTAGTCGGCAGACCCAGTACTTC. Translation gives CASSGKASRQTQYF. Variable domain in full (rest from reference TRBV9 and TRBJ2-5): DSGVTQTPKHLITATGQRVTLRCSPRSGDLSVYWYQQSLDQGLQFLIQYYNGEERAKGNILERFSAQQFPDLHSELNLSSLELGDSALYFCASSGKASRQTQYFGPGTRLLVL.